These 14 T cell receptor beta chains share one sample of origin, sequenced in a study of blood T cell repertoires in COVID-19. Method: immunoSEQ multiplex PCR; TCRdb's copy keeps in-frame clones and lacks some. The data contain about 250,000 clones, 65% to 85% of them singletons. The sequencing sample was made of peripheral blood. These TCRs come from a woman aged 40 to 55 who had recovered from COVID-19.

The genes are TRBV19 and TRBJ2-5; 9 bases agree with TRBD1. V trimming: 6 bases; J trimming: 3 bases; junction bases outside the gene matches: 5. The CDR3 sequence is 14 residues long. CDR1 is LNHDA, CDR2 SQIVND, per germline (reference sequence). The CDR3 here is CASSDRTGEETQYF. In nucleotides, the CDR3 is TGTGCCAGTAGCGACCGGACAGGGGAAGAGACCCAGTACTTC.

The chain couples TRBV5-1 to TRBJ2-5; D is possibly TRBD2 (6 bases). The germline gives CDR1 SGHRS, CDR2 YFSETQ. The CDR3 contains 15 residues. The V end lost 5 bases, the J end lost 1 base, and 15 bases lay between the germline ends. This chain's CDR3 is CASSLASGSQETQYF. DNA for the CDR3: TGCGCCAGCAGTCTGGCATCCGGGAGCCAAGAGACCCAGTACTTC.

The gene calls are TRBV7-7 and TRBJ2-2, with 9 bases matching TRBD1. Trimming at V came to 5 bases and at J to 7 bases, leaving 5 bases not matched to a gene. In germline, CDR1 is SSHAT, CDR2 FNYEAQ (reference sequence). The CDR3 consists of 14 residues. The CDR3 DNA follows: TGTGCCAGCAGCGCGGGACAGGGATACGGGGAGCTGTTTTTT. Its translation is CASSAGQGYGELFF.

The chain links TRBV27 to TRBJ2-3; D is possibly TRBD1 (5 bases). V lost 6 bases and J lost 4, with 17 bases in between. In germline, CDR1 is MNHEY, CDR2 SMNVEV (reference sequence). The CDR3 contains 15 residues. The chain's CDR3 is CASRAHWGIPDTQYF. The CDR3 DNA reads TGTGCCAGCAGGGCCCACTGGGGCATACCAGATACGCAGTATTTT.

The CDR3 reads CASRKRQAQSYNEQFF. CDR3 DNA: TGTGCCAGCAGAAAGCGGCAGGCCCAGTCCTACAATGAGCAGTTCTTC. J is TRBJ2-1 and V is TRBV2; D might be TRBD2 (5 bases). In germline, CDR1 is SNHLY, CDR2 FYNNEI. With 6 bases removed from V and 1 base from J, the gap between germline ends came to 16 bases. This CDR3 contains 16 residues.

This sequence joins TRBV11-3 and TRBJ2-3; D is perhaps TRBD2 (5 bases). The CDR3 consists of 17 residues. Trimming removed 0 bases at V and 2 bases at J, with 15 bases between. In germline, CDR1 is SGHNT, CDR2 YENEEA. This CDR3 is CASSLDSLAPDTDTQYF. Written as DNA, the CDR3 is TGTGCCAGCAGCTTAGATTCCCTAGCACCCGACACAGATACGCAGTATTTT.

The J gene is TRBJ2-6, the V gene TRBV6-5; D gene unclear. The CDR3 extends over 13 amino acids. The V and J ends lost 8 bases and 3 bases respectively, with 8 bases between them. In germline, CDR1 is MNHEY, CDR2 SVGAGI. CDR3: CASSAGGANVLTF. The CDR3 nucleotides read TGTGCCAGCTCCGCAGGTGGGGCCAACGTCCTGACTTTC.

V is TRBV4-1 and J is TRBJ2-1; possibly TRBD2 for D (5 bases). Germline loops: CDR1 MGHRA, CDR2 YSYEKL. V was clipped by 2 bases and J by 10 bases, with 15 bases between them. The CDR3 length is 14 residues. The CDR3 DNA is TGCGCCAGCAGCCAAATGGACCTAAGCGGAGAGCAGTTCTTC. This sequence encodes CASSQMDLSGEQFF.

The chain links TRBV5-1 to TRBJ2-2, with D uncertain. Germline lookup yields CDR1 SGHRS and CDR2 YFSETQ. Deletions cut 0 bases from V and 5 bases from J, with 8 bases between. The CDR3 consists of 14 residues. The CDR3 reads CASSLEASTGELFF. The CDR3, as DNA: TGCGCCAGCAGCTTGGAGGCTAGTACCGGGGAGCTGTTTTTT.

The chain recombines TRBV28 with TRBJ1-2; TRBD1 matches 10 bases. V shed 7 bases, J shed 2 bases, and the junction held 4 bases outside the gene matches. CDR1 and CDR2 (germline): MDHEN, SYDVKM. This CDR3 is 14 amino acids long. For the CDR3, the DNA is TGTGCCAGCACCACGGGACAGGGGAACTATGGCTACACCTTC. Translating gives CASTTGQGNYGYTF.

The chain has TRBV6-5 and TRBJ1-1; D perhaps matches TRBD1 (5 bases). V was shortened by 10 bases and J by 1 base, with 16 bases between the two germline ends. The CDR3 runs to 14 residues. CDR1 is MNHEY, CDR2 SVGAGI, per germline. The CDR3 protein is CATSGGDSNTEAFF. CDR3 coding DNA: TGTGCCACGTCCGGAGGGGATTCGAACACTGAAGCTTTCTTT.

V is TRBV3-1 (or the pseudogene TRBV3-2) and J is TRBJ1-2; D is uncertain. Germline V CDR1 and CDR2: LGHDT, YNNKEL (reference sequence). The length of the CDR3 is 14 residues. The V gene lost 6 bases and the J gene lost 4 bases, with 15 bases spanning the gap. Written as DNA, the CDR3 is TGTGCCAGCAGTCTTGTCCCGCCCGGCTATGGCTACACCTTC. This translates into CASSLVPPGYGYTF.

V gene TRBV30 combines with J gene TRBJ2-6; no definite D call. The CDR3 is 14 residues long. The V gene lost 2 bases and the J gene lost 0 bases, with 5 bases spanning the gap. Germline V gene lookup returns CDR1 GTSNPN and CDR2 SVGIG (reference sequence). The CDR3: CAWSPTSGANVLTF. CDR3 nucleotide sequence: TGTGCCTGGAGTCCTACCTCTGGGGCCAACGTCCTGACTTTC.

This clone has a single count. The chain employs TRBV27 and TRBJ1-6, with D unclear. The CDR3 runs 14 residues. Trimming cost V 2 bases and J 6 bases, with 8 bases left between them. The germline CDR1 and CDR2 sequences are MNHEY and SMNVEV (reference sequence). The DNA of the CDR3 is TGTGCCAGCAGTTTACGTCTCCGTAATTCACCCCTCCACTTT. Translating gives CASSLRLRNSPLHF.